The TCR beta chain under discussion was sequenced for a study of T cells in Graves' hyperthyroidism and ophthalmopathy. The CDR3 runs 14 residues. Trimming removed 0 bases at V and 5 bases at J, with 11 bases between. Germline-derived CDR1 and CDR2 are DFQATT and SNEGSKA (reference sequence). What was amplified from RNA transcripts were TCR beta CDR3 regions. In the first-round RT-PCR of the TCR CDR3, the HTBI primer set was used. One entry per CDR3 protein results from TCRdb running MiXCR on the multiplex PCR reads. The data show approximately 210,000 distinct CDR3 sequences, roughly a sixth seen once. This clonotype was counted at least ten times.

The gene calls are TRBV20-1 and TRBJ2-1; D is possibly TRBD1 or TRBD2 (5 bases each). Sequencing input: blood. The receptor was derived from a man in his forties or fifties with Graves' hyperthyroidism. The chain's CDR3 is CSARDGDGHNEQFF. For the CDR3, the DNA is TGCAGTGCTAGAGACGGGGACGGGCACAATGAGCAGTTCTTC.